The T cell receptor beta chain described here comes from a study of shared clonotypes between healthy human individuals. The CDR3 consists of 13 residues. The germline CDR1 and CDR2 sequences are SGDLS and YYNGEE. V lost 9 bases, J lost 8 bases, and 18 bases lay in between. TCRdb keeps only in-frame clones here, not all; method: immunoSEQ multiplex PCR. The data hold millions of clones, with over 85% observed a single time. V is TRBV9 and J is TRBJ2-1; D unclear. The receptor's source is a man between 18 and 29 years old in good health. Some clones in this sample may be carry-over from other donors' samples. The material sequenced was naive CD4+ T cells from PBMCs. As for subset: CD45RA+ positively selected. The CDR3 nucleotides read TGTGCCACCTCGTCTGGCCCCTCGGATGAGCAGTTCTTC. Encoded protein: CATSSGPSDEQFF. The full variable domain, its missing parts supplied by reference TRBV9 and TRBJ2-1, is DSGVTQTPKHLITATGQRVTLRCSPRSGDLSVYWYQQSLDQGLQFLIQYYNGEERAKGNILERFSAQQFPDLHSELNLSSLELGDSALYFCATSSGPSDEQFFGPGTRLTVL.